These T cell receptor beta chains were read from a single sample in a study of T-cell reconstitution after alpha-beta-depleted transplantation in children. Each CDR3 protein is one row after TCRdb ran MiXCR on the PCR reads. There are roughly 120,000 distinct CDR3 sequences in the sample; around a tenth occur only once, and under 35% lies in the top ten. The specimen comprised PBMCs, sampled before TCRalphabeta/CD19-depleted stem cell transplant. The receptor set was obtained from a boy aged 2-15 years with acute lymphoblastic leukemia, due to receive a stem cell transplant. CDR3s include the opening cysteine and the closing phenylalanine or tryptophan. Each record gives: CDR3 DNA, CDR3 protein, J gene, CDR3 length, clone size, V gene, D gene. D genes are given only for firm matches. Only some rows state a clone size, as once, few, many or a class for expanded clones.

cdr3_nt: TGTGCCAGCAGCTTAATCCCGGGGACAGGTCTCGGGGGGTCCGGGGAGCTGTTTTTT
cdr3_aa: CASSLIPGTGLGGSGELFF
j_call: TRBJ2-2
cdr3_length: 19
clone_size: -
v_call: TRBV11-2
d_call: -

cdr3_nt: TGTGCCAGCTCACCATCGGGGGCGACCAATGGCTACACCTTC
cdr3_aa: CASSPSGATNGYTF
j_call: TRBJ1-2
cdr3_length: 14
clone_size: few
v_call: TRBV18
d_call: -

cdr3_nt: TGCGCCAGCAGCTTGGATTTTAGCGGGAGAACCCTGAACAATGAGCAGTTCTTC
cdr3_aa: CASSLDFSGRTLNNEQFF
j_call: TRBJ2-1
cdr3_length: 18
clone_size: many
v_call: TRBV5-1
d_call: TRBD2

cdr3_nt: TGTGCCAGCAGCGCTGGGTACAATGAGCAGTTCTTC
cdr3_aa: CASSAGYNEQFF
j_call: TRBJ2-1
cdr3_length: 12
clone_size: few
v_call: TRBV7-9
d_call: -

cdr3_nt: TGCAGTGCTCCTATAGCGGGACGGGATGATCAGTTCTTC
cdr3_aa: CSAPIAGRDDQFF
j_call: TRBJ2-1
cdr3_length: 13
clone_size: -
v_call: TRBV20-1
d_call: TRBD2

cdr3_nt: TGCGCCAGCAGCTGGGGCGCTACGAGTTCCTACAATGAGCAGTTCTTC
cdr3_aa: CASSWGATSSYNEQFF
j_call: TRBJ2-1
cdr3_length: 16
clone_size: -
v_call: TRBV5-1
d_call: -

cdr3_nt: TGTGCCAGCAGTTCGCGACTTATGGGACAGACTAACTATGGCTACACCTTC
cdr3_aa: CASSSRLMGQTNYGYTF
j_call: TRBJ1-2
cdr3_length: 17
clone_size: many
v_call: TRBV27
d_call: TRBD1

cdr3_nt: TGTGCCAGCAGCTTAGCTAGCGGGAGCTCGCAGTATTTT
cdr3_aa: CASSLASGSSQYF
j_call: TRBJ2-3
cdr3_length: 13
clone_size: many
v_call: TRBV7-3
d_call: TRBD2

cdr3_nt: TGTGCCAGCAGCTTGAAGGGGCCGACAGAGAACACTGAAGCTTTCTTT
cdr3_aa: CASSLKGPTENTEAFF
j_call: TRBJ1-1
cdr3_length: 16
clone_size: -
v_call: TRBV5-6
d_call: -

cdr3_nt: TGTGCCTCCAGGGGGCACACCGGGGAGCTGTTTTTT
cdr3_aa: CASRGHTGELFF
j_call: TRBJ2-2
cdr3_length: 12
clone_size: many
v_call: TRBV5-5
d_call: TRBD1

cdr3_nt: TGTGCCAGCAGCTTTATAGCGGGAGGGCCAAGTACGCAGTATTTT
cdr3_aa: CASSFIAGGPSTQYF
j_call: TRBJ2-3
cdr3_length: 15
clone_size: -
v_call: TRBV7-9
d_call: TRBD2

cdr3_nt: TGTGCCAGCAGCTTCCAGGGGACACAAGAGACCCAGTACTTC
cdr3_aa: CASSFQGTQETQYF
j_call: TRBJ2-5
cdr3_length: 14
clone_size: many
v_call: TRBV28
d_call: -